The 32 T cell receptor beta chains below come from one sample, sequenced in a study of regulatory T cells in long-lasting Graves disease. Relying on iRepertoire HTBI primers and Arm-PCR of CDR3 regions, the team built TCR beta libraries. TCRdb re-called the multiplex PCR reads with MiXCR, one entry per CDR3 protein. The repertoire consists of about 540,000 distinct CDR3 sequences, with about 13% occurring once and the leading ten covering roughly a tenth. The time point is: newly diagnosed GD, antithyroid drugs for less than 3 months. RNA extracted from PBMCs served as the sequencing template. This sample was also put to use in a study of T cells in Graves' hyperthyroidism and ophthalmopathy.

This specimen was peripheral blood mononuclear cells (PBMCs), taken at new diagnosis, from a patient treated with antithyroid drugs. The receptors shown here come from a man younger than 45 with Graves disease.

This clonotype was counted ten times or more. V usage is TRBV6-5 and J usage is TRBJ2-7, with D tentatively TRBD1 or TRBD2 (5 bases each). The V and J ends lost 2 bases and 6 bases respectively, with 11 bases between them. The CDR3 spans 13 residues. Per the germline V gene, CDR1 is MNHEY and CDR2 is SVGAGI. CDR3 nucleotides: TGTGCCAGCAGTTACCGGGGCCAGCGCGAGCAGTACTTC. Amino acid sequence: CASSYRGQREQYF.

For this clonotype: Just one base apart from a much larger clone, this may be a read error. V gene TRBV11-1 combines with J gene TRBJ2-6; TRBD1 matches 7 bases. Germline V gene data show CDR1 as SGHAT and CDR2 as FQDESV (reference sequence). The CDR3 contains 15 residues. Here the CDR3 reads CVSSFGTAGANVLTF. The DNA of the CDR3 is TGTGTCAGCAGCTTCGGGACAGCCGGGGCCAACGTCCTGACTTTC.

Many counts were recorded for this clonotype. The chain is built from TRBV20-1 and TRBJ2-1, with unresolved D. This CDR3 is built from 13 residues. Germline loops: CDR1 DFQATT, CDR2 SNEGSKA (reference sequence). Trimming stripped 4 bases from V and 8 bases from J, with 15 bases between. CDR3 bases: TGCAGTGCTACCCAGTATATCCGCGATGAGCAGTTCTTC. Translating it yields CSATQYIRDEQFF.

Turning to this clonotype: Germline is not matched at one junction end, which may reflect a read error. The rearrangement links TRBV20-1 to TRBJ1-3; D might be TRBD1 (5 bases). Germline CDR1 DFQATT, CDR2 SNEGSKA (reference sequence). There are 13 residues in the CDR3. The DNA of the CDR3 is TGCAGTGCTGGGACGTCGGGTGGAGACACCATATATTTT. This codes for CSAGTSGGDTIYF.

Many counts were recorded for this clonotype. The V and J genes are TRBV6-2 or TRBV6-3 and TRBJ1-5; 7 nucleotides match TRBD1. The CDR3 has 15 residues. Trimming at V came to 6 bases and at J to 3 bases, leaving 8 bases not matched to a gene. Germline V lookup: CDR1 MNHEY, CDR2 SVGEGT. The CDR3 protein is CASRRDRADNQPQHF. DNA for the CDR3: TGTGCCAGCAGACGCGACAGGGCTGACAATCAGCCCCAGCATTTT.

This clonotype was found many times. The CDR3 sequence is CASSIGLAERSYEQYF. The CDR3 region has the DNA TGTGCCAGTAGCATCGGACTAGCGGAGAGGTCCTACGAGCAGTACTTC. The J gene is TRBJ2-7, the V gene TRBV19; 10 nucleotides match TRBD2. Germline assignment: CDR1 LNHDA and CDR2 SQIVND (reference sequence). Trimming removed 6 bases from V and 1 base from J; junction bases left unmatched: 9. The CDR3 totals 16 residues. The full variable domain, rest sourced from reference TRBV19 and TRBJ2-7, is DGGITQSPKYLFRKEGQNVTLSCEQNLNHDAMYWYRQDPGQGLRLIYYSQIVNDFQKGDIAEGYSVSREKKESFPLTVTSAQKNPTAFYLCASSIGLAERSYEQYFGPGTRLTVT.

This clonotype occurred many times. The rearrangement links TRBV6-5 to TRBJ2-7, with TRBD1 matching over 10 bases. The germline CDR1 and CDR2 sequences are MNHEY and SVGAGI. The CDR3 spans 15 residues. V was pared by 0 bases and J by 5 bases, with 4 bases of the junction left unmatched. The CDR3 region has the DNA TGTGCCAGCAGTTACTCCGGGACAGGGGTCCACGAGCAGTACTTC. Translation gives CASSYSGTGVHEQYF.

In this sample, this clonotype turned up a few times. This sequence joins TRBV4-1 and TRBJ1-2; D is ambiguous. The CDR3 has 12 amino acids. The germline V and J ends were trimmed by 3 bases and 5 bases, with 7 bases remaining between them. Germline assignment: CDR1 MGHRA and CDR2 YSYEKL. The CDR3 sequence: CASSQAGYGYTF. The CDR3 DNA is TGCGCCAGCAGCCAGGCTGGGTATGGCTACACCTTC.

This clonotype has a count of ten or more. This sequence joins TRBV2 and TRBJ2-5, with D perhaps TRBD2 (6 bases). The CDR3 runs 13 residues. The V gene's germline CDR1 is SNHLY and CDR2 FYNNEI. V was cut by 7 bases and J by 2 bases, with 11 bases left in between. CDR3 nucleotides: TGTGCCAGCATTAGCGGTCCTCAAGAGACCCAGTACTTC. Its protein is CASISGPQETQYF.

In its sample, this clonotype was seen a few times. The chain links TRBV4-1 to TRBJ1-1, with unresolved D. Germline CDR1 reads MGHRA; CDR2 reads YSYEKL. The CDR3 runs to 15 residues. Trimming removed 1 base at V and 0 bases at J, with 9 bases between. CDR3 loop: CASSQGPAMNTEAFF. In nucleotides, the CDR3 is TGCGCCAGCAGCCAAGGTCCAGCCATGAACACTGAAGCTTTCTTT.

In this sample, this clonotype turned up many times. The chain uses TRBV6-5 and TRBJ2-7; 9 bases map to TRBD2. This CDR3 comprises 15 residues. Per germline, CDR1 MNHEY and CDR2 SVGAGI. Trimming took 0 bases from V and 5 from J; bases not matched to a gene: 5. The CDR3 spells CASSYSEREAHEQYF. The CDR3 DNA reads TGTGCCAGCAGTTACTCGGAGCGGGAGGCCCACGAGCAGTACTTC.

The rearrangement links TRBV7-9 to TRBJ2-1, with 14 bases lining up with TRBD2. V shed 5 bases, J shed 11 bases, and the junction held 2 bases outside the gene matches. The CDR3 length is 13 residues. Looked up from germline, CDR1 is SEHNR and CDR2 is FQNEAQ (reference sequence). This CDR3 is CASSGTSGRKQFF. CDR3 nucleotides: TGTGCCAGCAGCGGGACTAGCGGGAGAAAGCAGTTCTTC.

This clonotype has only a few counts. The chain has TRBV2 and TRBJ1-5; TRBD1 matches 10 bases. The V and J ends lost 1 base and 9 bases, in that order; junction bases with no gene match: 6. CDR1 SNHLY and CDR2 FYNNEI come from the germline V gene. The CDR3 is 15 amino acids. The CDR3, as DNA: TGTGCCAGCAGTGAAGGGACAGGGGGTGGGAGGCCCCAGCATTTT. It is translated as CASSEGTGGGRPQHF.

V and J are TRBV19 and TRBJ2-1; the D call may be TRBD1 or TRBD2 (5 bases each). The CDR3 loop spans 15 amino acids. Germline V CDR1 and CDR2: LNHDA, SQIVND (reference sequence). V was trimmed by 5 bases and J by 6 bases, leaving 17 bases between them. Here the CDR3 reads CASSLGLEGPNEQFF. In nucleotides, the CDR3 is TGTGCCAGTAGTTTGGGCCTTGAGGGGCCCAATGAGCAGTTCTTC.

This clonotype came up many times. The chain has TRBV6-2 or TRBV6-3 and TRBJ2-1, with TRBD2 identical over 9 bases. Germline CDR1 and CDR2: MNHEY and SVGEGT. V trimming: 4 bases; J trimming: 16 bases; junction bases outside the gene matches: 5. This CDR3 has 11 residues. CDR3: CASSSTSGQFF. In DNA, the CDR3 is TGTGCCAGCAGTTCTACTAGCGGGCAATTCTTC.

This clonotype was observed a handful of times. The gene calls are TRBV10-2 and TRBJ2-1, with D perhaps TRBD1 or TRBD2 (5 bases each). Trimming removed 3 bases from V and 6 bases from J, with 12 bases in between. The CDR3 consists of 14 residues. Germline values: CDR1 WSHSY, CDR2 SAAADI. The CDR3 region is CASSERFGTNEQFF. The DNA for the CDR3 is TGCGCCAGCAGTGAACGTTTTGGGACCAATGAGCAGTTCTTC.

The sample holds many counts of this clonotype. The J gene is TRBJ2-5, the V gene TRBV29-1, with 8 nucleotides matching TRBD2. There are 13 residues in the CDR3. Germline V gene lookup returns CDR1 SQVTM and CDR2 ANQGSEA. Trimming took 5 bases from V and 5 from J; bases not matched to a gene: 7. In DNA, the CDR3 is TGCAGCGTTCTCGGGACTAGGCAGGAGACCCAGTACTTC. Encoded protein: CSVLGTRQETQYF.

The chain links TRBV4-1 to TRBJ2-1; a possible D gene is TRBD1 (5 bases). Germline lookup yields CDR1 MGHRA and CDR2 YSYEKL. V dropped 4 bases and J dropped 1 base, with 17 bases sitting between them. The CDR3 has 17 amino acids. The chain's CDR3 is CASSPSQQAGSYNEQFF. In DNA form, the CDR3 reads TGCGCCAGCAGCCCGAGTCAACAGGCCGGGTCCTACAATGAGCAGTTCTTC.

This clonotype was counted many times. The chain couples TRBV20-1 to TRBJ2-1, with D tentatively TRBD2 (5 bases). CDR1 is DFQATT and CDR2 is SNEGSKA in the germline V gene (reference sequence). The V gene lost 3 bases and the J gene lost 8 bases, with 14 bases spanning the gap. The CDR3 runs 13 residues. The chain's CDR3 is CSASAGRVYEQFF. The DNA for the CDR3 is TGCAGTGCTAGCGCGGGTCGAGTCTATGAGCAGTTCTTC.

This clonotype was recorded a few times. The chain links TRBV5-1 to TRBJ1-2; 7 positions agree with TRBD1. Germline trimming cut 3 bases from V and 2 bases from J; bases unmatched to any gene: 4. Germline V lookup: CDR1 SGHRS, CDR2 YFSETQ. The CDR3 sequence is 14 residues long. CDR3 in DNA: TGCGCCAGCAGCTGGACGACAGGGAACTATGGCTACACCTTC. Amino acids: CASSWTTGNYGYTF.

The chain carries TRBV10-3 and TRBJ1-5; no definite D call. This CDR3 is built from 17 residues. Trimming took off 2 bases at V and 5 bases at J, with 19 bases between the two ends. CDR1 and CDR2 from the germline V gene are ENHRY and SYGVKD. The CDR3 DNA reads TGTGCCATCAGTGAGACCATCGGGATGGCCCAGTATCAGCCCCAGCATTTT. It specifies CAISETIGMAQYQPQHF.

The chain employs TRBV7-2 and TRBJ2-2; D not resolved. Per the germline V gene, CDR1 is SGHTA and CDR2 is FQGNSA. The CDR3 has 13 residues. Trimming stripped 3 bases from V and 5 bases from J, with 7 bases between. The CDR3 DNA reads as TGTGCCAGCAGCTTCCAGTATACCGGGGAGCTGTTTTTT. It codes for CASSFQYTGELFF.

This clonotype came up many times. The CDR3 DNA reads as TGTGCCAGCAGCTGGACTAGCGGGGGGAGGGAGACCCAGTACTTC. Residues: CASSWTSGGRETQYF. The rearrangement links TRBV12-3 or TRBV12-4 to TRBJ2-5; TRBD2 matches at 14 bases. CDR3 length: 15 residues. V lost 6 bases and J lost 5; bases outside the gene matches: 5.

There are many counts of this clonotype. CDR3 in DNA: TGTGCCACCTGCTTTGACAGGAGTCAAGAGACCCAGTACTTC. Protein product: CATCFDRSQETQYF. The chain combines TRBV2 with TRBJ2-5; possible D gene TRBD1, 6 bases. The CDR3 consists of 14 residues. V was pared by 10 bases and J by 2 bases, with 17 bases between. CDR1 and CDR2 (germline): SNHLY, FYNNEI.

This clonotype came up a few times. The chain uses TRBV30 and TRBJ2-7, with 10 bases aligning to TRBD1. In germline, CDR1 is GTSNPN, CDR2 SVGIG (reference sequence). Trimming removed 4 bases from V and 4 bases from J; junction bases left unmatched: 7. The CDR3 loop spans 14 amino acids. CDR3 loop: CAWTLRQGAYEQYF. Written as DNA, the CDR3 is TGTGCCTGGACCCTTCGACAGGGGGCGTACGAGCAGTACTTC.

Many counts were recorded for this clonotype. V and J are TRBV12-3 or TRBV12-4 and TRBJ2-2; the match to TRBD2 covers 8 bases. The CDR3 length is 15 residues. V shed 4 bases, J shed 0 bases, and the junction held 1 base outside the gene matches. DNA for the CDR3: TGTGCCAGCAGTTCAGCGGGGGCGAACACCGGGGAGCTGTTTTTT. The encoded protein is CASSSAGANTGELFF.

This clonotype was seen more than once but under ten times. V gene TRBV20-1 combines with J gene TRBJ2-3; 8 bases map to TRBD2. Germline CDR1 is DFQATT and CDR2 is SNEGSKA (reference sequence). CDR3 length: 15 residues. With 5 bases clipped from V and 5 bases from J, the junction kept 12 bases outside the gene matches. CDR3 in amino acids: CSAPLAAGGQDTQYF. DNA for the CDR3: TGCAGTGCTCCCCTCGCGGCGGGAGGTCAAGATACGCAGTATTTT.

This clonotype was detected ten times or more. The chain employs TRBV5-1 and TRBJ2-7; TRBD2 might be the D (6 bases). CDR3 size: 14 residues. Deletions cut 5 bases from V and 5 bases from J, with 17 bases between. CDR1 is SGHRS and CDR2 is YFSETQ in the germline V gene. Written as DNA, the CDR3 is TGCGCCAGCAGACTGGAGGGAGGCCACGACGAGCAGTACTTC. Protein sequence: CASRLEGGHDEQYF.

This clonotype was seen ten or more times. The chain employs TRBV20-1 and TRBJ2-7; 9 positions match TRBD1. The V and J ends lost 6 bases and 2 bases, in that order; junction bases with no gene match: 5. The CDR3 is 13 amino acids. CDR1 is DFQATT and CDR2 is SNEGSKA in the germline V gene (reference sequence). The CDR3 DNA sequence: TGCAGTGCCAAGACAGGGGGGACCTACGAGCAGTACTTC. Residues: CSAKTGGTYEQYF.

As for this clonotype: A read error is the likely source, as a far larger clone sits one nucleotide away. This rearrangement joins TRBV10-3 to TRBJ2-7, with D hard to call. Per germline, CDR1 ENHRY and CDR2 SYGVKD. The CDR3 loop spans 11 amino acids. Trimming took off 3 bases at V and 3 bases at J, with 3 bases between the two ends. CDR3 sequence (DNA): TGTGCCATCAGTGAAGGCTACGAGCAGTACTTC. This encodes CAISEGYEQYF.

This clonotype was seen many times. The chain recombines TRBV7-8 with TRBJ1-5; D remains unclear. CDR1 and CDR2 from the germline V gene are SGHVS and FQNEAQ. The V end lost 4 bases, the J end lost 0 bases, and 13 bases lay between the germline ends. CDR3 length: 16 amino acids. Here the CDR3 DNA reads TGTGCCAGCAGCTCCGGAAGGGTTAATAGCAATCAGCCCCAGCATTTT. As protein: CASSSGRVNSNQPQHF.

In its sample, this clonotype was seen many times. DNA of the CDR3: TGTGCCAGCACCCCCCAGACCGGGAGAAGCACAGATACGCAGTATTTT. Amino acid sequence: CASTPQTGRSTDTQYF. V and J are TRBV7-9 and TRBJ2-3; TRBD2 might be the D (6 bases). Trimming took off 7 bases at V and 0 bases at J, with 17 bases between the two ends. Germline loops: CDR1 SEHNR, CDR2 FQNEAQ (reference sequence). CDR3 size: 16 residues. Full variable domain (remainder filled in from reference TRBV7-9 and TRBJ2-3): DTGVSQNPRHKITKRGQNVTFRCDPISEHNRLYWYRQTLGQGPEFLTYFQNEAQLEKSRLLSDRFSAERPKGSFSTLEIQRTEQGDSAMYLCASTPQTGRSTDTQYFGPGTRLTVL.